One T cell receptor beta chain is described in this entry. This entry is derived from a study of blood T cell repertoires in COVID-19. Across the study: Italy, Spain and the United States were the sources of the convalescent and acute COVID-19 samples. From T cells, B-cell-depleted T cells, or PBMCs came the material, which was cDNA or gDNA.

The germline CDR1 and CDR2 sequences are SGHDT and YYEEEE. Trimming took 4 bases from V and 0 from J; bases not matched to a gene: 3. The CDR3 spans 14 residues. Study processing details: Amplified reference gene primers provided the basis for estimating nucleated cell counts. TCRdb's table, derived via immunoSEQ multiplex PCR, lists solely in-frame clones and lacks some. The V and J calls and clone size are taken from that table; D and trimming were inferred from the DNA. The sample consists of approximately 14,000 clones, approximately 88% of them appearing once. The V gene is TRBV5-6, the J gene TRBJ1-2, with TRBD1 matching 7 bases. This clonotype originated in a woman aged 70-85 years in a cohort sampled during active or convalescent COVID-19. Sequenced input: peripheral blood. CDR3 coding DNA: TGTGCCAGCAGCAGGGGGCCGGCTAACTATGGCTACACCTTC. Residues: CASSRGPANYGYTF.